One TCR beta chain is described in this entry. Its target is not known. V was pared by 5 bases and J by 6 bases, with 7 bases of the junction left unmatched. This CDR3 is built from 15 residues. Germline V gene sequence: CDR1 SGHDT, CDR2 YYEEEE. Though nominally healthy at sampling, donors likely had unrecorded immune exposures. The data stem from a study of cytomegalovirus exposure and HLA in healthy donors. Study details: Across almost 400 genotyped donors, approximately 81% landed in the Caucasian-associated ancestry cluster.

Study results and caveats: By HLA locus, TCR association rates varied in a later analysis, with DRB1 showing the most and HLA-C the fewest. A missense variant in DCLRE1C was later tied to TCR beta V- and J-gene trimming.

The primer mix had 60 Vbeta and 13 Jbeta primers. The data were produced by immunoSEQ multiplex PCR, yet TCRdb's version contains in-frame clones alone and is incomplete. Seen here are roughly 120,000 clones, around 80% observed once, and the top ten hold just under 3%. The TCR sequence derives from a young woman in good health and CMV-seropositive. The chain combines TRBV5-6 with TRBJ2-1, with 11 bases lining up with TRBD2. The sample taken for sequencing was PBMCs. Here the CDR3 reads CASRGGLAAFNEQFF. CDR3 DNA sequence: TGTGCCAGCAGAGGGGGACTAGCGGCCTTCAATGAGCAGTTCTTC.